Listed below are T cell receptor beta chains from one sample, sequenced in a study of blood T cell repertoires in COVID-19. Libraries were prepared by immunoSEQ multiplex PCR; TCRdb keeps only in-frame clonotypes and omits some of them. The sample lists about 430,000 clones, nearly 90% seen once, with about 1.5% in the top ten. The sequenced sample was PBMCs or T cells enriched from blood (not recorded which). Receptor source: a woman between 18 and 30 years old who had been exposed to COVID-19. Each CDR3 is given with its conserved first and last residue. Each record gives: J gene, V gene, D gene, clone size, CDR3 DNA, CDR3 protein. D genes are given only for firm matches. Rows may omit the clone size; those that give it use once, few, many or a size class.

TRBJ2-5 | TRBV4-1 | TRBD2 | . | TGCGCCAGCAGCCAAGTGGGGCTAGCGGCACTCGAAGAGACCCAGTACTTC | CASSQVGLAALEETQYF
TRBJ2-7 | TRBV19 | TRBD1 | . | TGTGCCAGTAGTGTACAGGGGGCCCTACGCTACGAGCAGTACTTC | CASSVQGALRYEQYF
TRBJ1-4 | TRBV10-3 | . | . | TGTGCCATCAGTATAGAGGGTGAAAAACTGTTTTTT | CAISIEGEKLFF
TRBJ2-3 | TRBV29-1 | . | . | TGCAGCGTTGAACCTGGGGAGTCCTCACGTGCAGATACGCAGTATTTT | CSVEPGESSRADTQYF
TRBJ2-7 | TRBV4-1 | . | . | TGCGCCAGCAGCCAAATAACAGTTTCCTACGAGCAGTACTTC | CASSQITVSYEQYF
TRBJ2-2 | TRBV5-1 | . | . | TGCGCCAGCAGCTTGTCGGGGGTTGACACCGGGGAGCTGTTTTTT | CASSLSGVDTGELFF
TRBJ1-6 | TRBV2 | . | . | TGTGCCAGCAGTGAATCTTCACAGGGCAATTCACCCCTCCACTTT | CASSESSQGNSPLHF
TRBJ1-6 | TRBV2 | . | . | TGTGCCAGCGGGGGAGGGGGGGCCGGTAATTCACCCCTCCACTTT | CASGGGGAGNSPLHF
TRBJ2-7 | TRBV6-5 | . | . | TGTGCCAGCAGTTACTCGCGGGACTACGAGCAGTACTTC | CASSYSRDYEQYF
TRBJ1-2 | TRBV2 | . | . | TGTGCCAGCAGGCGACAGGCAAACTATGGCTACACCTTC | CASRRQANYGYTF
TRBJ1-3 | TRBV6-5 | . | . | TGTGCCAGCAGTTCCCTGGGAGGGAACACCATATATTTT | CASSSLGGNTIYF
TRBJ1-1 | TRBV6-5 | . | . | TGTGCCAGCAGTTCAGGGGTTATGAACACTGAAGCTTTCTTT | CASSSGVMNTEAFF
TRBJ1-4 | TRBV6-5 | . | . | TGTGCCAGCAGTTACGGTAGCGGCACAACAGAAAAACTGTTTTTT | CASSYGSGTTEKLFF
TRBJ1-2 | TRBV6-2/TRBV6-3 | TRBD1 | once | TGTGCCAGCAGTCGACAGGGGGTGGATGGCTACACCTTC | CASSRQGVDGYTF
TRBJ2-7 | TRBV2 | TRBD2 | . | TGTGCCAGCAAACCCTTGGGACTAGCGGGAGACGAGCAGTACTTC | CASKPLGLAGDEQYF
TRBJ1-1 | TRBV5-1 | TRBD1 | . | TGCGCCAGCCGACCTAGACAGGGGGGATTAGTTGAAGCTTTCTTT | CASRPRQGGLVEAFF
TRBJ2-1 | TRBV7-9 | . | . | TGTGCCAGCCCGCCAGGGCCTTACAATGAGCAGTTCTTC | CASPPGPYNEQFF